These 25 T cell receptor beta chains share one sample of origin, sequenced in a study of molecular identifiers for immune sequencing clone quantification. One entry per CDR3 protein results from TCRdb running MiXCR on the PCR reads. The sample holds 80,000 to 100,000 distinct CDR3 sequences; approximately 25% are singletons and the top ten take under 1%. The sequenced sample was naive CD8+ T cells from blood, with Jurkat cell RNA spiked in. The sample's subset: FACS-sorted CD8+CD4-CCR7+CD45RA+ naive T cells. The receptors stem from a human donor in good health. Some libraries in this study had Jurkat cell RNA spiked in.

The chain recombines TRBV28 with TRBJ1-5; TRBD1 matches 8 bases. J lost 6 bases, V lost 6 bases, and 7 bases had no gene match. CDR3 length: 14 amino acids. Germline V gene lookup returns CDR1 MDHEN and CDR2 SYDVKM. CDR3: CASRSTGEGQPQHF. The CDR3 DNA reads as TGTGCCAGCAGATCGACAGGGGAGGGTCAGCCCCAGCATTTT.

The chain uses TRBV12-3 or TRBV12-4 and TRBJ2-1; the match to TRBD1 covers 8 bases. The CDR3 extends over 16 amino acids. The V segment lost 5 bases and the J segment 3 bases; nucleotides outside the gene matches: 9. The CDR3 spells CASSKAETGVYNEQFF. CDR3 coding DNA: TGTGCCAGCAGTAAAGCGGAGACAGGGGTCTACAATGAGCAGTTCTTC.

As for this clonotype: A read error may produce the germline difference seen at one junction end. This chain uses TRBV20-1 with TRBJ2-5; 9 nucleotides align to TRBD2. The germline gives CDR1 DFQATT, CDR2 SNEGSKA (reference sequence). The CDR3 sequence is 16 residues long. In DNA form, the CDR3 reads TGCGGTGCTAGATCTCTAGCGGGAAGCCGATACGAGACCCAGTACTTC. It encodes CGARSLAGSRYETQYF.

With regard to this clonotype: This may be a read error: a much more frequent sequence differs by one nucleotide. The rearrangement links TRBV6-2 or TRBV6-3 to TRBJ1-2; the D is unclear. With 2 bases removed from V and 4 bases from J, the gap between germline ends came to 14 bases. This CDR3 region has 15 residues. Germline V lookup: CDR1 MNHEY, CDR2 SVGEGT. CDR3 in DNA: TGTGCCAGCAGTTACACCCCGGGAAGCACCTATGGCTACACCTTC. The encoded protein is CASSYTPGSTYGYTF.

This chain connects TRBV4-3 to TRBJ2-1; D unresolved. Germline CDR1 reads LGHNA; CDR2 reads YSLEER. The CDR3 runs to 13 residues. V lost 4 bases and J lost 5, with 9 bases in between. Written as DNA, the CDR3 is TGCGCCAGCAGCCCAGGTCACAACAATGAGCAGTTCTTC. It is translated as CASSPGHNNEQFF.

At least ten counts were recorded for this clonotype. The V and J genes are TRBV12-3 or TRBV12-4 and TRBJ2-5, with TRBD2 matching over 8 bases. J lost 9 bases, V lost 4 bases, and 10 bases had no gene match. This CDR3 is built from 14 residues. The CDR3 protein is CASSYSGAASAQYF. CDR3 bases: TGTGCCAGCAGTTATAGCGGGGCGGCCTCGGCCCAGTACTTC.

This clonotype has only a few counts. The rearrangement links TRBV2 to TRBJ2-3; weak D call: TRBD1 (6 bases). The germline gives CDR1 SNHLY, CDR2 FYNNEI. V dropped 5 bases and J dropped 1 base, with 16 bases sitting between them. CDR3 length equals 16 residues. The CDR3 DNA reads as TGTGCCAGCAGTCCATTGGACAGTAGCGGCACAGATACGCAGTATTTT. Translated, it gives CASSPLDSSGTDTQYF.

Ten or more counts support this clonotype. The chain links TRBV2 to TRBJ2-1; a weak D match, TRBD1 (5 bases). CDR1 SNHLY and CDR2 FYNNEI come from the germline V gene. This CDR3 has 15 amino acids. With 0 bases removed from V and 6 bases from J, the gap between germline ends came to 12 bases. The CDR3 loop is CASSEALLGVNEQFF. For the CDR3, the DNA is TGTGCCAGCAGTGAAGCGCTTCTAGGGGTCAATGAGCAGTTCTTC.

For this clonotype: This may come from a read error, since a much larger clone is one base off. The CDR3 DNA sequence: TGTGCCAGCGGCGCGAGACAGGCGCAAGAGACCCAGTACTTC. Translating it yields CASGARQAQETQYF. The rearrangement joins TRBV7-9 to TRBJ2-5, with D perhaps matching TRBD1 (6 bases). The CDR3 runs 14 residues. Trimming stripped 8 bases from V and 2 bases from J, with 15 bases between. Per germline, CDR1 SEHNR and CDR2 FQNEAQ (reference sequence).

This clonotype has a handful of counts. The rearrangement uses TRBV7-8 and TRBJ2-1; no clear D gene. Trimming stripped 5 bases from V and 0 bases from J, with 14 bases between. The CDR3 covers 16 residues. Germline CDR1 and CDR2: SGHVS and FQNEAQ. The CDR3 is CASSLGFSSSYNEQFF. The DNA for the CDR3 is TGTGCCAGCAGCCTGGGATTCTCGAGCTCCTACAATGAGCAGTTCTTC.

This clonotype was seen ten or more times. J is TRBJ2-5 and V is TRBV29-1, with a possible D match to TRBD2 (5 bases). The CDR3 loop spans 14 amino acids. Trimming stripped 1 base from V and 5 bases from J, with 14 bases between. Germline loops: CDR1 SQVTM, CDR2 ANQGSEA. CDR3 DNA sequence: TGCAGCGTTGAAGTGGGCACCGCGGGCGAGACCCAGTACTTC. Protein sequence: CSVEVGTAGETQYF.

In the case of this clonotype: A read error is possible here, since a much larger clone lies one base away. The chain recombines TRBV29-1 with TRBJ2-7; the match to TRBD1 covers 8 bases. The CDR3 sequence is 15 residues long. CDR1 and CDR2 from the germline V gene are SQVTM and ANQGSEA. J gave up 5 bases and V 4 bases, and 13 bases lay outside the gene matches. The CDR3 sequence: CSVAGPTGGGHEQYF. Written as DNA, the CDR3 is TGCAGCGTTGCCGGACCTACAGGGGGTGGCCACGAGCAGTACTTC.

This clonotype rates as medium-sized (0.01 to 0.1%). CDR3 region: CASSLLGLTEAFF. CDR3 nucleotide sequence: TGTGCCAGCAGCCTTTTGGGGTTGACTGAAGCTTTCTTT. The rearrangement joins TRBV7-2 to TRBJ1-1; D call uncertain. Germline values: CDR1 SGHTA, CDR2 FQGNSA. Trimming removed 5 bases from V and 5 bases from J, with 12 bases in between. This CDR3 has 13 amino acids.

Ten or more counts support this clonotype. The chain carries TRBV6-5 and TRBJ1-2; no definite D call. The germline V and J ends were trimmed by 4 bases and 7 bases, with 10 bases remaining between them. Per germline, CDR1 MNHEY and CDR2 SVGAGI. The CDR3 length is 12 residues. CDR3 bases: TGTGCCAGCAGTTCCAGTAGGAGTGGCTACACCTTC. It specifies CASSSSRSGYTF.

This clonotype showed up many times. The chain is built from TRBV7-9 and TRBJ2-5; D may be TRBD1 (6 bases). V dropped 5 bases and J dropped 2 bases, with 12 bases sitting between them. Germline assignment: CDR1 SEHNR and CDR2 FQNEAQ (reference sequence). The CDR3 is 14 amino acids. The CDR3 here is CASSARQAQETQYF. In DNA form, the CDR3 reads TGTGCCAGCAGCGCGAGACAGGCGCAAGAGACCCAGTACTTC.

There are many counts of this clonotype. The chain links TRBV7-6 to TRBJ2-3; tentatively, D is TRBD1 (6 bases). CDR1 and CDR2 (germline): SGHVS, FNYEAQ. The germline V and J ends were trimmed by 1 base and 3 bases, with 11 bases remaining between them. The CDR3 is 15 residues long. Here the CDR3 reads CASSLGAGVTDTQYF. The DNA of the CDR3 is TGTGCCAGCAGCTTAGGGGCAGGGGTTACAGATACGCAGTATTTT.

This clonotype was counted once. A single base separates this from a much larger clone, so it may be a read error. J is TRBJ1-1 and V is TRBV6-5, with TRBD1 identical over 7 bases. The junction had 8 bases not matched to a gene; V was cut back by 6 bases and J by 4 bases. The CDR3 spans 14 residues. Germline V gene data show CDR1 as MNHEY and CDR2 as SVGAGI. CDR3 loop: CASRATGAGTEAFF. CDR3 nucleotide sequence: TGTGCCAGCAGAGCTACAGGGGCCGGCACTGAAGCTTTCTTT.

This clonotype was found a few times. This sequence joins TRBV3-1 and TRBJ2-3; 10 bases are a match to TRBD2. With V trimmed by 4 bases and J by 4 bases, 14 bases remained unmatched. From germline, CDR1 is LGHDT and CDR2 YNNKEL (reference sequence). This CDR3 region has 18 residues. The CDR3 DNA follows: TGTGCCAGCAGCCCCTTAGCGGGGGGCTATGCGGCATCAGATACGCAGTATTTT. It translates to CASSPLAGGYAASDTQYF.

This clonotype has ten or more counts. The chain is built from TRBV6-1 and TRBJ2-7; D uncertain. Trimming took 3 bases from V and 3 from J, leaving 12 bases between them. CDR1 and CDR2 (germline): MNHNS, SASEGT. The CDR3 sequence is 14 residues long. CDR3 bases: TGTGCCAGCAGTGACCTAGGTGGCGGCTACGAGCAGTACTTC. It yields the protein CASSDLGGGYEQYF.

This clonotype was seen at least ten times. J is TRBJ2-7 and V is TRBV2, with TRBD1 as a possible D gene (6 bases). This CDR3 contains 19 residues. Per the germline V gene, CDR1 is SNHLY and CDR2 is FYNNEI. V was pared by 0 bases and J by 2 bases, with 23 bases between. CDR3 in amino acids: CASSEADQGWTVGTYEQYF. As DNA, the CDR3 is TGTGCCAGCAGTGAAGCTGACCAGGGTTGGACAGTGGGCACCTACGAGCAGTACTTC. Full variable domain (remainder filled in from reference TRBV2 and TRBJ2-7): EPEVTQTPSHQVTQMGQEVILRCVPISNHLYFYWYRQILGQKVEFLVSFYNNEISEKSEIFDDQFSVERPDGSNFTLKIRSTKLEDSAMYFCASSEADQGWTVGTYEQYFGPGTRLTVT.

This clonotype was detected ten times or more. This chain joins TRBV19 and TRBJ1-1; the D is unclear. CDR1 and CDR2 (germline): LNHDA, SQIVND (reference sequence). V lost 7 bases and J 0 bases, leaving 6 bases between the germline ends. The length of the CDR3 is 12 residues. The chain's CDR3 is CASNRMNTEAFF. The CDR3 nucleotides are TGTGCCAGTAACCGAATGAACACTGAAGCTTTCTTT.

Concerning this clonotype: With a much larger clone just one base away, this may be a read error. The chain joins TRBV7-9 to TRBJ2-7; a possible D gene is TRBD1 (6 bases). The CDR3 has 15 residues. In germline, CDR1 is SEHNR, CDR2 FQNEAQ (reference sequence). Trimming pared 11 bases from V and 2 bases from J, leaving 22 bases between. The CDR3 nucleotides read TGTGCCGGCACCCACGAAAGGGACACCACCTACGAGCAGTACTTC. This codes for CAGTHERDTTYEQYF.

This clonotype was picked up many times. V gene TRBV6-2 or TRBV6-3 combines with J gene TRBJ1-1, with D perhaps TRBD1 (6 bases). This CDR3 spans 13 amino acids. With 8 bases removed from V and 0 bases from J, the gap between germline ends came to 10 bases. Germline CDR1 reads MNHEY; CDR2 reads SVGEGT. DNA for the CDR3: TGTGCCAGCCAGGGGTCCATGAACACTGAAGCTTTCTTT. Its protein is CASQGSMNTEAFF.

In this sample, this clonotype turned up many times. J is TRBJ2-5 and V is TRBV7-8; D may correspond to TRBD1 or TRBD2 (5 bases each). Germline CDR1 and CDR2: SGHVS and FQNEAQ. Deletions cut 2 bases from V and 2 bases from J, with 6 bases between. The CDR3 sequence is 13 residues long. As DNA, the CDR3 is TGTGCCAGCAGCTTATGGGGGCAAGAGACCCAGTACTTC. It specifies CASSLWGQETQYF.

This clonotype was seen repeatedly, ten times or more. The CDR3 loop is CASSPTGGGYNSPLHF. In nucleotides, the CDR3 is TGTGCCAGCAGTCCTACAGGGGGTGGATATAATTCACCCCTCCACTTT. This chain joins TRBV6-1 and TRBJ1-6; 8 bases fit TRBD1. Germline V CDR1 and CDR2: MNHNS, SASEGT. The CDR3 totals 16 residues. The V gene end was trimmed by 5 bases and the J gene end by 4 bases; junction bases not matched to a gene: 7.